A selection of T cell receptor beta chains follows, all from one sample in a study of CD8 T cells in ankylosing spondylitis. TCRdb independently ran MiXCR on the 5' RACE reads; one entry per CDR3 protein. The data contain roughly 670,000 distinct CDR3 sequences, under 20% of them singletons. The material sequenced was blood, either unsorted or a sorted T cell fraction (not recorded which). Receptors originate from a male donor with ankylosing spondylitis. The CDR3 runs from the conserved cysteine through the conserved F or W. The order of the fields is V gene, J gene, clone size, D gene, CDR3 DNA, CDR3 protein. The D gene is left open where the match is weak. Size tells how often a clone was seen (once, few, many) or the class of an expanded clone, and some rows leave it out.

>TRBV10-3|TRBJ2-1|NA|TRBD1
TGTGCCATCAGTGGAACAGGGGGCTCTTACAATGAGCAGTTCTTC
CAISGTGGSYNEQFF
>TRBV20-1|TRBJ2-2|few|NA
TGCAGTGCTAGAAAGACGGGGGCGAACACCGGGGAGCTGTTTTTT
CSARKTGANTGELFF
>TRBV10-3|TRBJ2-3|NA|TRBD2
TGTGCCATCAAAACTAGCGGGGGCACAGATACGCAGTATTTT
CAIKTSGGTDTQYF
>TRBV20-1|TRBJ2-7|NA|NA
TGCAGTGCTAGACGCGGTACCTACGAGCAGTACTTC
CSARRGTYEQYF
>TRBV15|TRBJ2-7|NA|TRBD2
TGTGCCACCAGCAGAGATTTACTAGCGGGAGGGGAGCAGTACTTC
CATSRDLLAGGEQYF
>TRBV7-2|TRBJ1-1|NA|NA
TGTGCCAGCAGCCTTCCAGGGTACACTGAAGCTTTCTTT
CASSLPGYTEAFF
>TRBV7-9|TRBJ1-1|NA|NA
TGTGCCAGCAGCCCCTCATTTGGCACTGAAGCTTTCTTT
CASSPSFGTEAFF
>TRBV28|TRBJ2-7|few|TRBD1
TGTGCCAGCAGTCCCTTCAGGACAGGGTCCTCCTACGAGCAGTACTTC
CASSPFRTGSSYEQYF
>TRBV11-2|TRBJ2-1|few|TRBD2
TGTGCCAGCAGCTCAGGAGGGGGTTTCCCCAGACTAGCGGCCTCCCCGTTCTTC
CASSSGGGFPRLAASPFF
>TRBV24-1|TRBJ1-5|NA|NA
TGTGCCACCAGTGGCAGTTATAGCAATCAGCCCCAGCATTTT
CATSGSYSNQPQHF
>TRBV5-1|TRBJ2-7|few|NA
TGCGCCAGCGGGACCACGCGCTACGAGCAGTACTTC
CASGTTRYEQYF
>TRBV2|TRBJ2-1|few|NA
TGTGCCAGCAGTGAAGCGCTTCGACCGACAGCGGTGGGACACAATGAGCAGTTCTTC
CASSEALRPTAVGHNEQFF
>TRBV12-3/TRBV12-4|TRBJ2-5|many|NA
TGTGCCAGCAGTTCCCCTTTAGCGAGGGAGACCCAGTACTTC
CASSSPLARETQYF
>TRBV4-3|TRBJ2-7|NA|NA
TGCGCCAGCAGCCAACTCCGGGCATCCACCTACGAGCAGTACTTC
CASSQLRASTYEQYF
>TRBV20-1|TRBJ2-7|few|TRBD2
TGCAGTGCTATCACCCCTAGCGGGAGGGCCTACGAGCAGTACTTC
CSAITPSGRAYEQYF
>TRBV20-1|TRBJ2-1|many|NA
TGCAGTTCCCCCGGGACCCTGTACAATGAGCAGTTCTTC
CSSPGTLYNEQFF
>TRBV20-1|TRBJ2-5|few|TRBD1
TGCAGTGCTAGAGAGGGGACAGGGGCTCATCAAGAGACCCAGTACTTC
CSAREGTGAHQETQYF
>TRBV5-1|TRBJ2-3|few|NA
TGCGCCAGCAGGGGGGCGGAGGGTACGCAGTATTTT
CASRGAEGTQYF
>TRBV12-3/TRBV12-4|TRBJ2-1|few|NA
TGTGCCAGCAGTAATGGGGCCTACAATGAGCAGTTCTTC
CASSNGAYNEQFF
>TRBV10-3|TRBJ2-7|few|NA
TGTGCCATCAGTGAGTCGTTGAACACCTACGAGCAGTACTTC
CAISESLNTYEQYF
>TRBV7-3|TRBJ2-2|many|NA
TGTGCCAGCAGCCGCCTTGGGACCGGGGAGCTGTTTTTT
CASSRLGTGELFF
>TRBV4-3|TRBJ2-3|few|NA
TGCGCCAGCAGCCAATATAACGCTCTGGACACAGATACGCAGTATTTT
CASSQYNALDTDTQYF
>TRBV4-1|TRBJ2-7|NA|NA
TGCGCCAGCAGCCAAGAAGGCAGCGCCTACGAGCAGTACTTC
CASSQEGSAYEQYF
>TRBV5-1|TRBJ2-3|few|TRBD2
TGCGCCAGCAGCTCACTATCGACGACTAGCGGGGGGGATACGCAGTATTTT
CASSSLSTTSGGDTQYF
>TRBV7-9|TRBJ2-3|few|NA
TGTGCGAGCGACGAGACAACAAGCACAGATACGCAGTATTTT
CASDETTSTDTQYF
>TRBV20-1|TRBJ2-7|NA|NA
TGCAGTGCTAGAGAGGATTTCTACGAGCAGTACTTC
CSAREDFYEQYF
>TRBV4-3|TRBJ2-1|NA|NA
TGCGCCAGCAGCCAGTCACGGGCGGGGTACAATGAGCAGTTCTTC
CASSQSRAGYNEQFF
>TRBV24-1|TRBJ2-5|NA|NA
TGTGCCACCAGTGATTTTGGGGTAAACGCTCCCGAGACCCAGTACTTC
CATSDFGVNAPETQYF
>TRBV28|TRBJ2-7|NA|TRBD1
TGTGCCAGCAGCCGGGGACAGGGGGCGCGCGAGCAGTACTTC
CASSRGQGAREQYF
>TRBV29-1|TRBJ2-5|NA|NA
TGCAGCGCCCCTTTTAGGGGCGGAGAGACCCAGTACTTC
CSAPFRGGETQYF
>TRBV24-1|TRBJ2-5|few|NA
TGTGCCACCAGTGATCCGACAGGGAGGATAGAGACCCAGTACTTC
CATSDPTGRIETQYF
>TRBV5-1|TRBJ2-1|NA|TRBD2
TGCGCCAGCAGCTTAATGGGACTAGCGGGGCTCAATGAGCAGTTCTTC
CASSLMGLAGLNEQFF
>TRBV5-1|TRBJ2-1|few|TRBD1
TGCGCCAGCAGCCGTGGCGACAGGGGCGTCCACAATGAGCAGTTCTTC
CASSRGDRGVHNEQFF
>TRBV5-5|TRBJ2-7|few|NA
TGTGCCAGCAGCTTGATCGGGGAAAGGGACGAGCAGTACTTC
CASSLIGERDEQYF
>TRBV7-6|TRBJ2-1|NA|NA
TGTGCCAGCAGCTTAGGGAGGCCAAACTCCTACAATGAGCAGTTCTTC
CASSLGRPNSYNEQFF
>TRBV6-2/TRBV6-3|TRBJ2-3|NA|NA
TGTGCCAGCAGGCCCCCGAGGGTAGGAGGGGTGACAGATACGCAGTATTTT
CASRPPRVGGVTDTQYF
>TRBV6-1|TRBJ2-2|few|TRBD2
TGTGCCAGCAGCCTAGCGGGATACGGGGAGCTGTTTTTT
CASSLAGYGELFF
>TRBV7-8|TRBJ1-5|NA|NA
TGTGCCAGCAGCCGCGAAAGCGGGGGCAATCAGCCCCAGCATTTT
CASSRESGGNQPQHF
>TRBV7-9|TRBJ2-3|many|NA
TGTGCCAGCAGCTCGAGGACTTCTTCCACAGATACGCAGTATTTT
CASSSRTSSTDTQYF
>TRBV4-1|TRBJ2-1|few|TRBD2
TGCGCCAGCAGCCAAGAGGGCGGGGGGGCGGACTACAATGAGCAGTTCTTC
CASSQEGGGADYNEQFF
>TRBV6-2/TRBV6-3|TRBJ2-1|NA|TRBD2
TGTGCCAGCAGTCCCCGGGAGGGCTTAGACAATGAGCAGTTCTTC
CASSPREGLDNEQFF